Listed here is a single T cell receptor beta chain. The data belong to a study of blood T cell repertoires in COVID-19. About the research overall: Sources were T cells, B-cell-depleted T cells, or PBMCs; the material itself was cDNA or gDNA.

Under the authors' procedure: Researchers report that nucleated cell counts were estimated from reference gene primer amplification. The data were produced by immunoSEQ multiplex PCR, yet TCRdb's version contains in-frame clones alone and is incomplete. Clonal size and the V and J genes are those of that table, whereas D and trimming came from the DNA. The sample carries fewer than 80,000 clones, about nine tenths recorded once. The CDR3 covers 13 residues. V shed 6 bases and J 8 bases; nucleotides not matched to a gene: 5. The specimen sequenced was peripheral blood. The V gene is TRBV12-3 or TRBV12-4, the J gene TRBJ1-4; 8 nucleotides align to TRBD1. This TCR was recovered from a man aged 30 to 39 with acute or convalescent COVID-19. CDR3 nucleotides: TGTGCCAGCAGCCCACAGGGGGGCGAAAAACTGTTTTTT. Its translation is CASSPQGGEKLFF.